The sequence of this T cell receptor (beta chain) was determined in a study of neurological immune-mediated disorders. The sample's time point: longitudinal time-point 1 (baseline). The starting material, 2 million PBMCs stored at -80 C, gave rise to the unsorted libraries. Findings and caveats of the study: No sharing of CDR3 amino acid sequences was observed among expanded clones across subjects, suggesting private repertoires in all groups.

Germline CDR1 SNHLY, CDR2 FYNNEI. The CDR3 has 12 residues. Trimming pared 6 bases from V and 3 bases from J, leaving 9 bases between. This clonotype was found many times. Its target is unknown. 5'RACE employing 10-nucleotide random UMIs yielded the cDNA. A single record per CDR3 protein comes from TCRdb applying MiXCR to the 5' RACE reads. The sample lists some 68,000 distinct CDR3 sequences, approximately 15% occurring once. J is TRBJ2-7 and V is TRBV2; D is unclear. The receptor comes from a female donor with HTLV-1-associated myelopathy (HAM/TSP). Source material: PBMCs. The CDR3 nucleotides read TGTGCCAGCAGCAACAATTTCTACGAGCAGTACTTC. Residues: CASSNNFYEQYF. The whole variable domain, remainder taken from reference TRBV2 and TRBJ2-7, is EPEVTQTPSHQVTQMGQEVILRCVPISNHLYFYWYRQILGQKVEFLVSFYNNEISEKSEIFDDQFSVERPDGSNFTLKIRSTKLEDSAMYFCASSNNFYEQYFGPGTRLTVT.